This is a list of T cell receptor beta chains from one sample in a study of T cells after yellow fever vaccination. TCRdb processed the 5' RACE reads anew with MiXCR; each CDR3 protein has one entry. The data hold approximately 140,000 distinct CDR3 sequences, with more than 6% observed a single time. The source was CD4+ T cells sorted from PBMCs, collected 5 days after the yellow fever booster vaccination. These TCRs come from a man aged 25 to 40 who received the YFV17D yellow fever vaccine. CDR3s leave out the opening cysteine and the closing phenylalanine or tryptophan. Part of the rows lack a size; the others show once, few, many or a class for expanded clones.

size	V	J	CDR3
few	TRBV23-1	TRBJ2-5	ASEWEGQGLSETQY
many	TRBV7-2	TRBJ2-5	ASSRGASGSETQY
many	TRBV6-5	TRBJ2-7	ASMGESRTGPLTYEQY
many	TRBV6-1	TRBJ1-1	ASIGAVVIVETEAF
many	TRBV24-1	TRBJ2-3	ATSGTSGKSTDTQY
-	TRBV20-1	TRBJ2-4	CARDPARRAKNIQY
few	TRBV18	TRBJ2-6	ASSPRGEAGANVLT
many	TRBV28	TRBJ2-7	ASSFGSGTRYEQY
many	TRBV6-5	TRBJ2-7	ATQSGGKAYEQY
-	TRBV6-2/TRBV6-3	TRBJ2-1	AIRTSVYNEQF
-	TRBV7-9	TRBJ2-3	ASSSRLAGVSDTQY
many	TRBV20-1	TRBJ2-5	SAPRTVQETQY
many	TRBV3-1	TRBJ2-7	ASSQGGLAGSYEQY